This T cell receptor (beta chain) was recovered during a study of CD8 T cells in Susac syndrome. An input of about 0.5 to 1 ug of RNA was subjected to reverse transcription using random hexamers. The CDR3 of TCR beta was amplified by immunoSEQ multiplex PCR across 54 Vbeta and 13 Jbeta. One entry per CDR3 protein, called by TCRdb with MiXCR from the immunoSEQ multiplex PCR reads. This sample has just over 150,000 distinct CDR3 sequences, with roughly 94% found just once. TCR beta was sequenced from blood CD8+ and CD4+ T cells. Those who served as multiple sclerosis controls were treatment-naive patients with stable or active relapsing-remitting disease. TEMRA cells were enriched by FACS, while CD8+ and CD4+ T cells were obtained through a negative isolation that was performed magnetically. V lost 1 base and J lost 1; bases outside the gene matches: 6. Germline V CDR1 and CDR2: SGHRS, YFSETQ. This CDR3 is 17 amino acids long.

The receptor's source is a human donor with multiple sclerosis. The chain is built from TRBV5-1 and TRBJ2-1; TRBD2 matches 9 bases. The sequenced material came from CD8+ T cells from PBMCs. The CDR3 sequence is CASSLTAGGSSYNEQFF. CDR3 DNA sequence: TGCGCCAGCAGCTTGACAGCGGGGGGCTCATCCTACAATGAGCAGTTCTTC.